What follows are 3 T cell receptor beta chains derived from one specimen sequenced in a study of CD8 T cells in Susac syndrome. Roughly 0.45 to 1 ug RNA was reverse transcribed with random hexamers. MiXCR, applied by TCRdb to the immunoSEQ multiplex PCR reads, yields one record per CDR3 protein. This sample has about 300,000 distinct CDR3 sequences, with about 88% found just once. Material: CD8+ T cells from PBMCs. These receptors all come from a human donor with multiple sclerosis.

The chain joins TRBV29-1 to TRBJ2-7, with a tentative D call TRBD1 (6 bases). Trimming took 7 bases from V and 1 from J, leaving 8 bases between them. Looked up from germline, CDR1 is SQVTM and CDR2 is ANQGSEA. The length of the CDR3 is 11 residues. CDR3 region: CSAGQSYEQYF. CDR3 sequence (DNA): TGCAGCGCCGGACAGTCCTACGAGCAGTACTTC.

The chain carries TRBV5-1 and TRBJ2-3, with 14 positions matching TRBD2. Germline trimming cut 0 bases from V and 1 base from J; bases unmatched to any gene: 10. This CDR3 has 20 residues. Germline V gene sequence: CDR1 SGHRS, CDR2 YFSETQ. The CDR3 DNA sequence: TGCGCCAGCAGCTTGGCCGGACTAGCGGGAGGTCGGGGGCGCACAGATACGCAGTATTTT. This encodes CASSLAGLAGGRGRTDTQYF.

The chain joins TRBV2 to TRBJ2-5; perhaps TRBD2 as D (5 bases). V was shortened by 11 bases and J by 5 bases, with 18 bases between the two germline ends. This CDR3 has 13 residues. Germline V gives CDR1 SNHLY, CDR2 FYNNEI. Written as DNA, the CDR3 is TGTGCCCCTAGAGTTGGCGGCGGGGAGACCCAGTACTTC. Residues: CAPRVGGGETQYF. The full variable domain, its missing parts supplied by reference TRBV2 and TRBJ2-5, is EPEVTQTPSHQVTQMGQEVILRCVPISNHLYFYWYRQILGQKVEFLVSFYNNEISEKSEIFDDQFSVERPDGSNFTLKIRSTKLEDSAMYFCAPRVGGGETQYFGPGTRLLVL.